This record looks at one T cell receptor beta chain sequence and its context. Antigen unknown. The CDR3 is made up of 13 amino acids. Germline V gives CDR1 KGHSH, CDR2 LQKENI. V dropped 2 bases and J dropped 1 base, with 5 bases sitting between them. The sample belongs to a study of T cell repertoires in cytomegalovirus infection. Across the study: Indications of both CMV infection and matching HLA type were provided by public TCR beta signatures.

TCRdb re-derived calls from the reads in MiXCR, one entry per CDR3 protein. The sample lists tens of thousands of distinct CDR3 sequences, approximately 3.6% occurring once. Study-wide findings and caveats: HLA-C-restricted CMV clonotypes gave the most frequent clonotype in two of eight donors. Carriers of CMV plus the relevant HLA were identified by cumulative public TCR beta family frequency.

Sequenced material: PBMCs. The chain links TRBV18 to TRBJ1-1; D is unresolved. This receptor was identified in a human donor in good health (CMV status not recorded). Some clones in this sample may be carry-over from other donors' samples. The CDR3 DNA sequence: TGTGCCAGCTCACCAACCGGGAACACTGAAGCTTTCTTT. Translated: CASSPTGNTEAFF.